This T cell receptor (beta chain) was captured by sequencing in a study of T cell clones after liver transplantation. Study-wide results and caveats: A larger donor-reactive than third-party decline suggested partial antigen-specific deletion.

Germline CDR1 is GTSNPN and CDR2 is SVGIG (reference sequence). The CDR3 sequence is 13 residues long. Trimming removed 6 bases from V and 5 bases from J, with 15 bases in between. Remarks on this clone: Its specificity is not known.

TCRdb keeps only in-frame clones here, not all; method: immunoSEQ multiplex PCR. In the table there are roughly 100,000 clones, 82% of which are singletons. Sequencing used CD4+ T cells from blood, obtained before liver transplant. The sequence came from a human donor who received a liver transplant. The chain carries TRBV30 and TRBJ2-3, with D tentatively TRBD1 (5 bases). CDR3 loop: CACNILGEDTQYF. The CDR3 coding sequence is TGTGCCTGCAACATCCTAGGGGAAGATACGCAGTATTTT.